This T cell receptor (beta chain) was sequenced in a study of immune heterogeneity within non-small cell lung tumors. Study-wide results and limits: Multiple tumor sites within a patient showed recurrence of identical dominant CDR3 beta clonotypes; site-unique high-frequency clones were present as well. T-cell receptor beta clonotypes at high frequency differed largely between individual patients.

There are a few counts of this clonotype. What it binds is not known. The starting template was genomic DNA from bulk tumor, around 610 ng per sample. Several biopsies per primary tumor were taken during surgery, spaced as far apart as possible. The study enrolled patients with untreated, newly diagnosed non-small cell lung cancer who underwent curative surgery. TCR beta CDR3 was amplified by multiplex PCR using 32 V and 13 J primers. A single record per CDR3 protein comes from TCRdb applying MiXCR to the multiplex PCR reads. The repertoire holds approximately 21,000 distinct CDR3 sequences, with about 30% as singletons. Sequencing was done on a sample of lung tumor tissue. The TCR was taken from a man aged 40-55 years with non-small cell lung cancer.

The CDR3, as DNA: TGTGCCAGCAGCTTACGGACAGGGAACACTGAAGCTTTCTTT. It codes for CASSLRTGNTEAFF. The chain carries TRBV11-3 and TRBJ1-1; 7 bases map to TRBD1. CDR3 length: 14 residues. Germline-derived CDR1 and CDR2 are SGHNT and YENEEA. J gave up 1 base and V 2 bases, and 1 base lay outside the gene matches.